This T cell receptor beta chain emerged from a study of shared clonotypes between healthy human individuals. Study outcomes and limitations: Collection of samples was limited to blood; tissue repertoires likely differ. Sorted-subset samples were not fully sequenced, rarefaction indicated.

Turning to this clone: Its specificity is unknown.

Trimming shortened V by 6 bases and J by 2 bases, and 14 bases separated the two germline ends. Germline V gene sequence: CDR1 SGHTA, CDR2 FQGNSA. There are 14 residues in the CDR3. At the deep level, the assay was run. Method: immunoSEQ multiplex PCR; TCRdb's copy keeps in-frame clones and lacks some. The sample includes about 2 million clones, 90% to 95% seen only once; the top ten take 0.13%. The gene calls are TRBV7-2 and TRBJ2-7, with D perhaps matching TRBD2 (7 bases). Sequences were obtained from naive CD4+ T cells sorted from blood. The subset: CD45RA+ positively selected. The origin of this receptor is a man aged 18 to 29 in good health. CDR3: CASREGGKTYEQYF. CDR3 nucleotide sequence: TGTGCCAGCAGAGAGGGGGGGAAAACCTACGAGCAGTACTTC. The entire variable domain, with the rest obtained from reference TRBV7-2 and TRBJ2-7, is as follows: GAGVSQSPSNKVTEKGKDVELRCDPISGHTALYWYRQSLGQGLEFLIYFQGNSAPDKSGLPSDRFSAERTGGSVSTLTIQRTQQEDSAVYLCASREGGKTYEQYFGPGTRLTVT.